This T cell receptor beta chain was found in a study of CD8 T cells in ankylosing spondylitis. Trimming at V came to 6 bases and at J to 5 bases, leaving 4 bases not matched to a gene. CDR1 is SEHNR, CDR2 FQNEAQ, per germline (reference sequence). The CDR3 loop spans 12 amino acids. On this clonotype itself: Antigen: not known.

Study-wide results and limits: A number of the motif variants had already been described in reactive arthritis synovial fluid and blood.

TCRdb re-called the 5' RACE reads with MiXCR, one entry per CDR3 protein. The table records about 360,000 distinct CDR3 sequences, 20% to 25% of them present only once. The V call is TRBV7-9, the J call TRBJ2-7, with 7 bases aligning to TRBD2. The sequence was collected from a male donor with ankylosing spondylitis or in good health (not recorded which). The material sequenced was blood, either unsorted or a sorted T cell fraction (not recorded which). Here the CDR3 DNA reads TGTGCCAGCAGACGGGGGGTCGACGAGCAGTACTTC. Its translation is CASRRGVDEQYF.